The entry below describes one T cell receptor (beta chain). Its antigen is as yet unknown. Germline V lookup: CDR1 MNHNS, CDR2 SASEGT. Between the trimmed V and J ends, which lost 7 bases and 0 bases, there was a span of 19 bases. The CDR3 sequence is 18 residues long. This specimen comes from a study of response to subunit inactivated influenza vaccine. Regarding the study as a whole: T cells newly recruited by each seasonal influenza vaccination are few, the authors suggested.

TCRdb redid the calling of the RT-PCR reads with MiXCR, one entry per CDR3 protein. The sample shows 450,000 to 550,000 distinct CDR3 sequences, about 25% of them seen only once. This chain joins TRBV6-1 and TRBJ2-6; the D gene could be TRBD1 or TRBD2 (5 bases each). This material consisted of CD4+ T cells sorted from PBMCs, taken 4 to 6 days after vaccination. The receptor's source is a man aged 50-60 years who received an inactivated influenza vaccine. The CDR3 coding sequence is TGTGCCAGCACGCAGGACTTCCTTGGGGGCTCTGGGGCCAACGTCCTGACTTTC. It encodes CASTQDFLGGSGANVLTF.